The clone carrying this T cell receptor beta chain was seen repeatedly, ten times or more. What it recognizes is unknown. TCRdb passed the reads through MiXCR, listing each CDR3 protein once. The data show 290,000 or so distinct CDR3 sequences, over 20% seen once. This entry comes from a study of T cell repertoires in cytomegalovirus infection. Study as a whole: Public signatures in TCR beta pointed to CMV infection and matching HLA type. Findings and limits, study-wide: Summed frequency of public TCR beta families distinguished CMV carriers with the relevant HLA. Across the ex vivo response, the dominant clonotypes were HLA-C-restricted CMV-specific TCR beta clonotypes.

The CDR3 runs 14 residues. V shed 5 bases and J 6 bases; nucleotides not matched to a gene: 8. The germline V gene has CDR1 SGHTA and CDR2 FQGNSA. Sequencing input: PBMCs. The chain is built from TRBV7-2 and TRBJ2-3; 7 bases fit TRBD2. The source of this sequence is a human donor in good health (CMV status not recorded). Some clones in this sample may be carry-over from other donors' samples. This CDR3 is CASSPRLAMDTQYF. Written as DNA, the CDR3 is TGTGCCAGCAGCCCCCGACTAGCAATGGATACGCAGTATTTT.